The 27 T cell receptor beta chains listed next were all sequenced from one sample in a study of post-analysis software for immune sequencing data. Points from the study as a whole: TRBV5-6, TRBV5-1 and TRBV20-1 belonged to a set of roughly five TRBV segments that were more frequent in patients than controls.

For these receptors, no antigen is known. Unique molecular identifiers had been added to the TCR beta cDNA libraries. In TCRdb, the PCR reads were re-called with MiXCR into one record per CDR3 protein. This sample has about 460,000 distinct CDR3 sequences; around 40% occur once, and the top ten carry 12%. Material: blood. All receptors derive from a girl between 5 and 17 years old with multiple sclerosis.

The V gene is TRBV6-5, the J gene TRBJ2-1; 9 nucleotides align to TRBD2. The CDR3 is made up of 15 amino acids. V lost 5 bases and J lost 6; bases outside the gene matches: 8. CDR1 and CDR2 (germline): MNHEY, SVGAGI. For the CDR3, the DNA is TGTGCCAGCAGTAAAGGCGGGAGGGCCGGCAATGAGCAGTTCTTC. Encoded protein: CASSKGGRAGNEQFF.

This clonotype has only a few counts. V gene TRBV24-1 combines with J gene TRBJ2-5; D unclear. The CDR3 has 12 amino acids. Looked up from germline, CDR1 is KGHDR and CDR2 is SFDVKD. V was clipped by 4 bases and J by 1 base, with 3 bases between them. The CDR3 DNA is TGTGCCACCAGTGACCGCCAAGAGACCCAGTACTTC. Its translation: CATSDRQETQYF.

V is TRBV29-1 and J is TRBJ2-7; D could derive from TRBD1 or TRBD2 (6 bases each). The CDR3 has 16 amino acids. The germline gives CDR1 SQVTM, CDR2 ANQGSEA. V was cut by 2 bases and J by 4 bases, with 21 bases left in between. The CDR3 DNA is TGCAGCGTTGAATCATCAGTGGCCGGGGGCGAGTACGAGCAGTACTTC. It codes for CSVESSVAGGEYEQYF.

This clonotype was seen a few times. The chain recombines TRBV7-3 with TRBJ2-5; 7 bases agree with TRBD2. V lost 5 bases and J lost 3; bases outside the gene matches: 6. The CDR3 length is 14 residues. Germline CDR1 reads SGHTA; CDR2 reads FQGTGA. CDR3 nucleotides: TGTGCCAGCAGCCAACCGGGGGGAGAAGAGACCCAGTACTTC. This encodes CASSQPGGEETQYF.

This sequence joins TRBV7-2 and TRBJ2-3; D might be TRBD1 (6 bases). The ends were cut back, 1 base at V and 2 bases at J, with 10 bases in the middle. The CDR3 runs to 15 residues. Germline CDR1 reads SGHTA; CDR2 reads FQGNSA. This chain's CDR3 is CASSLGWDNTDTQYF. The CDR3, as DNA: TGTGCCAGCAGCTTAGGATGGGACAACACAGATACGCAGTATTTT.

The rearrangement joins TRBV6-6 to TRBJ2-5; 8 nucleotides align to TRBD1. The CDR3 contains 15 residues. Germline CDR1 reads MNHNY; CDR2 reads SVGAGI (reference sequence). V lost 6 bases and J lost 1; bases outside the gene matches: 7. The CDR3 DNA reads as TGTGCCAGCAGCACGACAGGGGCGTCCCAAGAGACCCAGTACTTC. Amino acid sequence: CASSTTGASQETQYF.

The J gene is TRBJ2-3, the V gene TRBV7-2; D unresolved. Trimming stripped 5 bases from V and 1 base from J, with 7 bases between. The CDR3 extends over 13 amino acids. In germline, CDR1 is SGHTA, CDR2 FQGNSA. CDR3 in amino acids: CASSPDRTDTQYF. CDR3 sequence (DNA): TGTGCCAGCAGCCCCGATCGCACAGATACGCAGTATTTT. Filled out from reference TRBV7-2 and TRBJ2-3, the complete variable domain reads GAGVSQSPSNKVTEKGKDVELRCDPISGHTALYWYRQSLGQGLEFLIYFQGNSAPDKSGLPSDRFSAERTGGSVSTLTIQRTQQEDSAVYLCASSPDRTDTQYFGPGTRLTVL.

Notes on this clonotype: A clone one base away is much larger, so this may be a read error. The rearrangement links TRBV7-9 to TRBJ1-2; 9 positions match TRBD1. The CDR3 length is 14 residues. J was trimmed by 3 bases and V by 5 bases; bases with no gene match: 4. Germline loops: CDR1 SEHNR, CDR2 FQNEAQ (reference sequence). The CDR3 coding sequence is TGTGCCAGCAGCCCCGGGACAGGGTACTATGGCTACACCTTC. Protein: CASSPGTGYYGYTF.

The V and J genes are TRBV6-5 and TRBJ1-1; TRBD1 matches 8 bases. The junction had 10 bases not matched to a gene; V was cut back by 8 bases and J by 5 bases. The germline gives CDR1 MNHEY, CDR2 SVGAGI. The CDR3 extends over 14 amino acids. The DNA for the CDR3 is TGTGCCAGCGGTACCGGACAGGGAAGAACTGAAGCTTTCTTT. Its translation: CASGTGQGRTEAFF.

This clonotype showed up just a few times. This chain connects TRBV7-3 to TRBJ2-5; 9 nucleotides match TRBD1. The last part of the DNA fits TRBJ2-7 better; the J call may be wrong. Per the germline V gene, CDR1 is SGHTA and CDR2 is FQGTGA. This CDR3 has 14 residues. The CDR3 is CASSLIPQGAEQYF. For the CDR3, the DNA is TGTGCCAGCAGCTTAATCCCACAGGGGGCCGAGCAGTACTTC.

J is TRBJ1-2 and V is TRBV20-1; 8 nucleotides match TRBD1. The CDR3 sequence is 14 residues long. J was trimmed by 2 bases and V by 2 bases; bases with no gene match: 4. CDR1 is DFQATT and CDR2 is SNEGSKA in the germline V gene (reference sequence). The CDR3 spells CSARPRTGNYGYTF. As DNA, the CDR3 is TGCAGTGCTAGACCCCGGACAGGGAACTATGGCTACACCTTC.

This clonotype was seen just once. The DNA for the CDR3 is TGTGCCAGCAGCCCGACGACAGGGGGTCGAGAGACCCAGTACTTC. Translation: CASSPTTGGRETQYF. The chain couples TRBV11-2 to TRBJ2-5; 9 bases match TRBD1. This CDR3 has 15 amino acids. J gave up 4 bases and V 5 bases, and 8 bases lay outside the gene matches. CDR1 and CDR2 (germline): SGHAT, FQNNGV.

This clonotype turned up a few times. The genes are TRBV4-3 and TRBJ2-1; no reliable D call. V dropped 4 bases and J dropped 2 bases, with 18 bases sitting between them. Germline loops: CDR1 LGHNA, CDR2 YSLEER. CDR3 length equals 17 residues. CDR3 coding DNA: TGCGCCAGCAGCCCGGCCGGAGAACAACTGACCTACAATGAGCAGTTCTTC. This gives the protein CASSPAGEQLTYNEQFF.

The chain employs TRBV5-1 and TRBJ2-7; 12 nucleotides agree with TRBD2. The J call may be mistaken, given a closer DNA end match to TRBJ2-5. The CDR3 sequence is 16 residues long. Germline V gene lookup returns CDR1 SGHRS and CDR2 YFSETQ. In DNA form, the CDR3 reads TGCGCCAGCAGCCCTATGACTAGCGGGAGTAGGGAGACCCAGTACTTC. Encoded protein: CASSPMTSGSRETQYF.

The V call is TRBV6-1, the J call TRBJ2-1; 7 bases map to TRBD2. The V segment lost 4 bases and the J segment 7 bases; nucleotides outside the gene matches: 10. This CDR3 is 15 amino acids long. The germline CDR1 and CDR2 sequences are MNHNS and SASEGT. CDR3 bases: TGTGCCAGCAGTGTACGACTAGCAGGAGAAAATGAGCAGTTCTTC. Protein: CASSVRLAGENEQFF.

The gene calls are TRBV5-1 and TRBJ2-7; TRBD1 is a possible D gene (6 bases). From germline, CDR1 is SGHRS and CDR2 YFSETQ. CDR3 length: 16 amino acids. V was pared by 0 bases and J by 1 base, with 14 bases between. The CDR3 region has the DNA TGCGCCAGCAGCTTGGTTTTGAACAGGGAATCCTACGAGCAGTACTTC. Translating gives CASSLVLNRESYEQYF.

The CDR3 DNA follows: TGTGCCAGCAGCTTAATATCGACTAGCGGGACGGACGAGCAGTACTTC. Its translation is CASSLISTSGTDEQYF. The V call is TRBV7-2, the J call TRBJ2-4; 11 bases are a match to TRBD2. The DNA end favors TRBJ2-7, so the J call may be wrong. The V gene's germline CDR1 is SGHTA and CDR2 FQGNSA. The CDR3 contains 16 residues.

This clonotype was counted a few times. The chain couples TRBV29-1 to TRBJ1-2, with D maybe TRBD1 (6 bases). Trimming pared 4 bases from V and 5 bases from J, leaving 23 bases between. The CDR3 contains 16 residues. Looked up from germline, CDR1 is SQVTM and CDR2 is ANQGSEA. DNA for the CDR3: TGCAGCGTTGTAAACACCGAGGGGGGAGGGCCTTATGGCTACACCTTC. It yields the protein CSVVNTEGGGPYGYTF.

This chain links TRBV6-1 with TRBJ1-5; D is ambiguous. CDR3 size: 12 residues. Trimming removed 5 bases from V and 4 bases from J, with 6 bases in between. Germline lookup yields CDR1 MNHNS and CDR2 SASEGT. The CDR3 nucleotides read TGTGCCAGCAGTCGGGATAATCAGCCCCAGCATTTT. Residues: CASSRDNQPQHF.

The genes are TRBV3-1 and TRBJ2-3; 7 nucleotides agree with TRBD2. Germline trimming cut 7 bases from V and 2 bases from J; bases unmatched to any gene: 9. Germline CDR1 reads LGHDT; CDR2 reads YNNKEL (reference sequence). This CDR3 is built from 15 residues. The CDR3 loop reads CASTQGGSLTDTQYF. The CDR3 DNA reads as TGTGCCAGCACGCAGGGAGGGTCCCTCACAGATACGCAGTATTTT.

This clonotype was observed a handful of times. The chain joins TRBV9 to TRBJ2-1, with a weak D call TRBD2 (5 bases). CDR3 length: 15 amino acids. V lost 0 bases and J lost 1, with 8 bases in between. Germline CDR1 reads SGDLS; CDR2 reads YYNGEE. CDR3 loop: CASSVGLASYNEQFF. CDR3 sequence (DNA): TGTGCCAGCAGCGTAGGTCTAGCATCCTACAATGAGCAGTTCTTC.

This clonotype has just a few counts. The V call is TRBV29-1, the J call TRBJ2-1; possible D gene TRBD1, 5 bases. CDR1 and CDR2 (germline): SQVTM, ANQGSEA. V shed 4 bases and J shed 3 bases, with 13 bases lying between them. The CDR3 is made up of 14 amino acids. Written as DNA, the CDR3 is TGCAGCGTTGTCCCTCTAAGGGGCTACAATGAGCAGTTCTTC. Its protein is CSVVPLRGYNEQFF.

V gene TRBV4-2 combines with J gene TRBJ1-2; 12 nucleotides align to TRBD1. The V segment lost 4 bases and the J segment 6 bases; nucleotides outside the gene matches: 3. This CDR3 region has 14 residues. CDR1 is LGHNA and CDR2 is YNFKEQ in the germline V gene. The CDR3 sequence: CASSRDRGQDGYTF. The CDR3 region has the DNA TGTGCCAGCAGCCGGGACAGGGGGCAGGATGGCTACACCTTC.

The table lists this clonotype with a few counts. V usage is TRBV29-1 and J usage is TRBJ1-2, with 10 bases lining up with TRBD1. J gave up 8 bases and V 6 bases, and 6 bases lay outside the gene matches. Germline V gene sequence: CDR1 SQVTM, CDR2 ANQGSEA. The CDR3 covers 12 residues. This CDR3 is CSVSRDRGGYTF. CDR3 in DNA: TGCAGCGTCAGCCGGGACAGGGGCGGCTACACCTTC.

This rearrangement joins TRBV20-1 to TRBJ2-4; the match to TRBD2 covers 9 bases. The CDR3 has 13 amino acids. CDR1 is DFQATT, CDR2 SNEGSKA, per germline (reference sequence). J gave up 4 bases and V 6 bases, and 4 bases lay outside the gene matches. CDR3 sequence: CSANLAGKNIQYF. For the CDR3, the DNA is TGCAGTGCGAATCTAGCGGGGAAAAACATTCAGTACTTC.

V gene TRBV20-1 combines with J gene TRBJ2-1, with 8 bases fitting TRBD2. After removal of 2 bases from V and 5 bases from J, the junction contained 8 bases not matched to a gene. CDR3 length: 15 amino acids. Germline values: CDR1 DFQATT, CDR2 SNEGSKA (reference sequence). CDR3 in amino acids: CSARRAGDFNNEQFF. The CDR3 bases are TGCAGTGCTAGAAGAGCGGGAGACTTTAACAATGAGCAGTTCTTC.

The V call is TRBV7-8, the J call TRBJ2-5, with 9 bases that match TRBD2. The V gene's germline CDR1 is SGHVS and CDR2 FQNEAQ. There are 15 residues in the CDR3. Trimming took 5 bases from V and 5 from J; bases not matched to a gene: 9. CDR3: CASSLSGGRWETQYF. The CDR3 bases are TGTGCCAGCAGCCTGAGCGGGGGGCGCTGGGAGACCCAGTACTTC.